These 26 T cell receptor beta chains were sequenced from one sample in a study of cytomegalovirus exposure and HLA in healthy donors. Primers for the PCR totalled 60 Vbeta and 13 Jbeta. Assay: immunoSEQ multiplex PCR; the TCRdb copy retains only in-frame clones and omits some. The sample carries around 140,000 clones, approximately 80% recorded once. Sequencing was carried out using PBMCs. The receptors stem from a female donor in good health and CMV-seropositive.

The chain couples TRBV2 to TRBJ2-1; 7 bases agree with TRBD1. CDR1 is SNHLY, CDR2 FYNNEI, per germline. Trimming at V came to 6 bases and at J to 6 bases, leaving 8 bases not matched to a gene. This CDR3 spans 14 amino acids. The chain's CDR3 is CASSYTGAFNEQFF. The CDR3 nucleotides are TGTGCCAGCAGCTATACAGGGGCCTTCAATGAGCAGTTCTTC.

This clone has more than one count but fewer than ten. This rearrangement joins TRBV20-1 to TRBJ1-2, with a possible D match to TRBD1 (5 bases). Trimming took 1 base from V and 8 from J, leaving 8 bases between them. CDR1 is DFQATT, CDR2 SNEGSKA, per germline (reference sequence). The CDR3 runs to 11 residues. Written as DNA, the CDR3 is TGCAGTGCTAGAGCGGGGGAGGGCTACACCTTC. This codes for CSARAGEGYTF.

V is TRBV19 and J is TRBJ2-1; 7 bases are shared with TRBD1. The CDR3 covers 16 residues. Germline loops: CDR1 LNHDA, CDR2 SQIVND (reference sequence). V was pared by 6 bases and J by 4 bases, with 12 bases of the junction left unmatched. This CDR3 is CASSRPGQGEYNEQFF. CDR3 in DNA: TGTGCCAGTAGCAGACCCGGGCAGGGGGAATACAATGAGCAGTTCTTC.

V and J are TRBV6-1 and TRBJ1-2, with TRBD1 identical over 9 bases. The ends lost 0 bases at V and 4 bases at J; junction bases unmatched: 3. Germline V CDR1 and CDR2: MNHNS, SASEGT. The CDR3 loop spans 15 amino acids. The CDR3 DNA sequence: TGTGCCAGCAGTGAAGCTACAGGGGGCGGCTATGGCTACACCTTC. Protein: CASSEATGGGYGYTF.

This clone turned up a few times. The chain recombines TRBV6-5 with TRBJ2-5; the D gene is possibly TRBD1 (5 bases). CDR1 is MNHEY and CDR2 is SVGAGI in the germline V gene. The CDR3 is 14 residues long. Trimming left V 7 bases short and J 4 bases short, with 16 bases between. This CDR3 is CASTRAQGAETQYF. In nucleotides, the CDR3 is TGTGCCAGCACGCGAGCCCAGGGTGCAGAGACCCAGTACTTC.

This clone was counted a single time. The chain joins TRBV19 to TRBJ2-5; 7 bases agree with TRBD1. Germline V gives CDR1 LNHDA, CDR2 SQIVND (reference sequence). The CDR3 is 16 residues long. J lost 2 bases, V lost 4 bases, and 10 bases had no gene match. CDR3 loop: CASSTRTGAIQETQYF. The CDR3 DNA reads TGTGCCAGTAGTACCAGAACAGGGGCTATACAAGAGACCCAGTACTTC.

This chain uses TRBV6-5 with TRBJ2-7; tentatively, D is TRBD1 (6 bases). Trimming removed 1 base at V and 0 bases at J, with 10 bases between. CDR1 is MNHEY, CDR2 SVGAGI, per germline. CDR3 size: 15 residues. CDR3 in amino acids: CASSYFQGLSYEQYF. For the CDR3, the DNA is TGTGCCAGCAGTTACTTTCAGGGGCTCTCCTACGAGCAGTACTTC.

V and J are TRBV7-6 and TRBJ1-6; tentative D call: TRBD1 (5 bases). There are 14 residues in the CDR3. Germline-derived CDR1 and CDR2 are SGHVS and FNYEAQ. With 4 bases removed from V and 7 bases from J, the gap between germline ends came to 11 bases. The CDR3 bases are TGTGCCAGCAGCTCCGCAGGGTTGAATTCACCCCTCCACTTT. As protein: CASSSAGLNSPLHF.

The chain joins TRBV6-5 to TRBJ1-3; 7 bases fit TRBD1. J gave up 7 bases and V 2 bases, and 5 bases lay outside the gene matches. Germline V gene data show CDR1 as MNHEY and CDR2 as SVGAGI. The CDR3 consists of 14 residues. CDR3 coding DNA: TGTGCCAGCAGTTACGACAGGGTGAGGAACACCATATATTTT. As protein: CASSYDRVRNTIYF.

This clone has only a few counts. Here the CDR3 DNA reads TGTGCCAGCAGTGACTCCTCGAACACTGAAGCTTTCTTT. Its protein product is CASSDSSNTEAFF. J is TRBJ1-1 and V is TRBV2, with D uncertain. CDR3 length: 13 amino acids. Germline V CDR1 and CDR2: SNHLY, FYNNEI. Trimming cost V 3 bases and J 1 base, with 6 bases left between them.

The J gene is TRBJ1-1, the V gene TRBV29-1, with 9 bases that match TRBD1. Looked up from germline, CDR1 is SQVTM and CDR2 is ANQGSEA. The CDR3 contains 13 residues. V shed 6 bases and J 10 bases; nucleotides not matched to a gene: 12. The CDR3 sequence: CSVDATGGLGAFF. Here the CDR3 DNA reads TGCAGCGTCGATGCCACAGGGGGCCTGGGAGCTTTCTTT.

The chain combines TRBV30 with TRBJ2-1; 8 bases agree with TRBD1. Germline-derived CDR1 and CDR2 are GTSNPN and SVGIG (reference sequence). There are 15 residues in the CDR3. V was clipped by 3 bases and J by 6 bases; unmatched bases: 10. CDR3 sequence reads: CAWSDAGQGFNEQFF. For the CDR3, the DNA is TGTGCCTGGAGCGACGCTGGACAGGGTTTCAATGAGCAGTTCTTC.

This chain uses TRBV4-1 with TRBJ2-5, with 7 nucleotides matching TRBD1. From germline, CDR1 is MGHRA and CDR2 YSYEKL. After removal of 2 bases from V and 1 base from J, the junction contained 16 bases not matched to a gene. CDR3 length: 19 residues. The CDR3 here is CASSQTPPGTDLTQETQYF. As DNA, the CDR3 is TGCGCCAGCAGCCAAACCCCACCTGGGACAGACTTAACCCAAGAGACCCAGTACTTC.

The chain couples TRBV4-1 to TRBJ2-5; 8 bases line up with TRBD2. The germline gives CDR1 MGHRA, CDR2 YSYEKL. Trimming took 2 bases from V and 4 from J; bases not matched to a gene: 3. The CDR3 has 14 amino acids. The CDR3 nucleotides are TGCGCCAGCAGCCAAACGGGGGGGCGAGAGACCCAGTACTTC. Translation gives CASSQTGGRETQYF.

The V call is TRBV6-6, the J call TRBJ2-7; the D is unclear. This CDR3 comprises 12 residues. V was clipped by 2 bases and J by 5 bases, with 7 bases between them. The germline CDR1 and CDR2 sequences are MNHNY and SVGAGI (reference sequence). The CDR3 DNA is TGTGCCAGCAGTTACGGTGCGAACGAGCAGTACTTC. Translating gives CASSYGANEQYF.

This rearrangement joins TRBV6-5 to TRBJ1-6, with D possibly TRBD1 on 5 matching bases. This CDR3 has 15 residues. The germline gives CDR1 MNHEY, CDR2 SVGAGI. V shed 2 bases and J shed 12 bases, with 17 bases lying between them. The CDR3 nucleotides are TGTGCCAGCAGTTACAAGTGGCGGACAAACGGACCCCTCCACTTT. Translated: CASSYKWRTNGPLHF.

The gene calls are TRBV6-1 and TRBJ1-1; TRBD1 matches at 10 bases. The CDR3 consists of 13 residues. V dropped 4 bases and J dropped 6; count of bases not matched to a gene: 2. Germline-derived CDR1 and CDR2 are MNHNS and SASEGT. This CDR3 reads CASSGDRGSEAFF. The CDR3 nucleotides read TGTGCCAGCAGTGGGGACAGGGGTTCTGAAGCTTTCTTT.

The V gene is TRBV10-3, the J gene TRBJ1-1, with 11 bases matching TRBD1. The V and J ends lost 0 bases and 8 bases, in that order; junction bases with no gene match: 5. The CDR3 contains 15 residues. The germline V gene has CDR1 ENHRY and CDR2 SYGVKD. The CDR3 loop reads CAISESIGQGAEAFF. The CDR3 DNA is TGTGCCATCAGTGAGTCGATAGGACAGGGGGCCGAAGCTTTCTTT.

This rearrangement joins TRBV6-1 to TRBJ2-2, with 10 bases aligning to TRBD2. CDR3 length equals 15 residues. V dropped 6 bases and J dropped 4; count of bases not matched to a gene: 5. Looked up from germline, CDR1 is MNHNS and CDR2 is SASEGT. The CDR3 loop is CASRPAGGGTGELFF. Written as DNA, the CDR3 is TGTGCCAGCAGACCAGCGGGAGGGGGCACCGGGGAGCTGTTTTTT.

This chain connects TRBV5-1 to TRBJ1-1; maybe TRBD1 (6 bases). Between the trimmed V and J ends, which lost 0 bases and 7 bases, there was a span of 16 bases. Germline lookup yields CDR1 SGHRS and CDR2 YFSETQ. The CDR3 is 15 residues long. CDR3 protein: CASSLERTPGDEAFF. CDR3 sequence (DNA): TGCGCCAGCAGCTTGGAAAGGACACCAGGGGATGAAGCTTTCTTT.

CDR3 coding DNA: TGTGCCAGCAGCGAAGGGACAGGGGGCGGTGGCTACACCTTC. Its protein product is CASSEGTGGGGYTF. The rearrangement joins TRBV5-4 to TRBJ1-2, with 12 bases fitting TRBD1. The V and J ends lost 4 bases and 7 bases, in that order; junction bases with no gene match: 5. This CDR3 is 14 amino acids long. CDR1 SGHNT and CDR2 YYREEE come from the germline V gene (reference sequence).

As regards this clone: The same CDR3 can be traced to other DNA sequences in this sample. The chain couples TRBV10-2 to TRBJ2-5; 8 bases map to TRBD1. Germline trimming cut 4 bases from V and 5 bases from J; bases unmatched to any gene: 6. The length of the CDR3 is 14 residues. The germline gives CDR1 WSHSY, CDR2 SAAADI. The CDR3 protein is CASSGTGSIETQYF. CDR3 sequence (DNA): TGCGCCAGCAGTGGGACAGGGTCGATTGAGACCCAGTACTTC.

The gene calls are TRBV6-1 and TRBJ1-3, with D possibly matching TRBD1 (5 bases). Per the germline V gene, CDR1 is MNHNS and CDR2 is SASEGT. The CDR3 loop spans 14 amino acids. Trimming left V 7 bases short and J 0 bases short, with 10 bases between. CDR3 DNA sequence: TGTGCCAGCAAGGACACCAGCTCTGGAAACACCATATATTTT. Its translation is CASKDTSSGNTIYF.

A note on this clone: Distinct nucleotide sequences in the sample also encode this CDR3. The V and J genes are TRBV19 and TRBJ1-2; 7 nucleotides match TRBD1. CDR3 length equals 13 residues. The trim removed 10 bases at V and 4 bases at J, leaving 9 bases unmatched. Germline loops: CDR1 LNHDA, CDR2 SQIVND (reference sequence). The CDR3 region is CATGDRDSYGYTF. The CDR3 region has the DNA TGTGCCACCGGTGACAGGGATAGCTATGGCTACACCTTC. Supplemented by reference TRBV19 and TRBJ1-2, the full variable domain reads DGGITQSPKYLFRKEGQNVTLSCEQNLNHDAMYWYRQDPGQGLRLIYYSQIVNDFQKGDIAEGYSVSREKKESFPLTVTSAQKNPTAFYLCATGDRDSYGYTFGSGTRLTVV.

The J gene is TRBJ2-7, the V gene TRBV19, with TRBD1 matching 8 bases. Germline V lookup: CDR1 LNHDA, CDR2 SQIVND (reference sequence). The CDR3 extends over 16 amino acids. V was clipped by 1 base and J by 2 bases; unmatched bases: 7. The CDR3, as DNA: TGTGCCAGTAGTATAGGGGGGACAGGCGGAACCTACGAGCAGTACTTC. This gives the protein CASSIGGTGGTYEQYF.

V gene TRBV6-6 combines with J gene TRBJ1-1; D ambiguous. V lost 6 bases and J 9 bases, leaving 17 bases between the germline ends. This CDR3 is built from 13 residues. Germline CDR1 MNHNY, CDR2 SVGAGI (reference sequence). This chain's CDR3 is CASSPLEGRQAFF. The CDR3 DNA sequence: TGTGCCAGCAGCCCTCTTGAGGGCCGACAAGCTTTCTTT.